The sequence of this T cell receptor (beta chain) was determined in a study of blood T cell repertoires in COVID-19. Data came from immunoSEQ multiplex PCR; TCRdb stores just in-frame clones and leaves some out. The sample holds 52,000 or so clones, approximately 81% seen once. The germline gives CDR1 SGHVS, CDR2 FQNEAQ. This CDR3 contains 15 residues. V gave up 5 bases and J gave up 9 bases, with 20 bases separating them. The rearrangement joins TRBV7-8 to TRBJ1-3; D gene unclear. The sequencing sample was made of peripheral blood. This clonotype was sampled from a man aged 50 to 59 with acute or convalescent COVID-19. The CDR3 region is CASSDTGIRGGTIYF. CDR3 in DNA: TGTGCCAGCAGCGACACCGGGATAAGAGGAGGCACCATATATTTT. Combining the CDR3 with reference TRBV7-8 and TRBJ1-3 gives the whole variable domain GAGVSQSPRYKVAKRGQDVALRCDPISGHVSLFWYQQALGQGPEFLTYFQNEAQLDKSGLPSDRFFAERPEGSVSTLKIQRTQQEDSAVYLCASSDTGIRGGTIYFGEGSWLTVV.